The next 27 T cell receptor beta chains were all read from a single sample in a study of T cell repertoires in cytomegalovirus infection. These receptors' antigens are unknown. MiXCR, run by TCRdb on the reads, gives a single entry per CDR3 protein. The sample lists approximately 910,000 distinct CDR3 sequences, around 32% occurring once. Source: cultured CD8+ T cells from PBMCs, taken from culture after CMV antigen stimulation. The receptors shown here come from a human donor in good health (CMV status not recorded). Some clones in this sample may be carry-over from other donors' samples.

With respect to this clonotype: At one boundary the junction diverges from the germline segment, which might be a read error. This sequence joins TRBV12-3 or TRBV12-4 and TRBJ1-1, with no clear D. The CDR3 loop spans 15 amino acids. CDR3 sequence (DNA): TGTTCCAGCAGTTTAAGATTCGGCGGCGGAACTGAAGCTTTCTTT. Translated: CSSSLRFGGGTEAFF.

The rearrangement uses TRBV19 and TRBJ2-7, with no clear D. The V gene's germline CDR1 is LNHDA and CDR2 SQIVND (reference sequence). CDR3 length: 13 amino acids. V dropped 4 bases and J dropped 3 bases, with 10 bases sitting between them. CDR3 bases: TGTGCCAGTAGTAAGGGCCAATACTACGAGCAGTACTTC. Translation gives CASSKGQYYEQYF. Supplemented by reference TRBV19 and TRBJ2-7, the full variable domain reads DGGITQSPKYLFRKEGQNVTLSCEQNLNHDAMYWYRQDPGQGLRLIYYSQIVNDFQKGDIAEGYSVSREKKESFPLTVTSAQKNPTAFYLCASSKGQYYEQYFGPGTRLTVT.

This clonotype has at least ten counts. This sequence joins TRBV7-9 and TRBJ2-5, with 7 bases fitting TRBD1. This CDR3 spans 16 amino acids. V lost 5 bases to trimming and J lost 2 bases; unmatched junction nucleotides: 11. Germline V gene lookup returns CDR1 SEHNR and CDR2 FQNEAQ (reference sequence). CDR3 nucleotide sequence: TGTGCCAGCAGCCCCCGCTCCGGGACAGTTCAAGAGACCCAGTACTTC. Protein product: CASSPRSGTVQETQYF.

This clonotype was detected only a few times. This rearrangement joins TRBV19 to TRBJ2-2, with 10 bases matching TRBD2. The CDR3 has 17 residues. The V and J ends lost 5 bases and 3 bases, in that order; junction bases with no gene match: 9. Per germline, CDR1 LNHDA and CDR2 SQIVND (reference sequence). The CDR3 bases are TGTGCCAGTAGTGTAGCGGGGGGACTAGCAGACACCGGGGAGCTGTTTTTT. Protein product: CASSVAGGLADTGELFF.

This clonotype occurred a few times. V is TRBV12-3 or TRBV12-4 and J is TRBJ2-3; 11 bases line up with TRBD2. V gave up 4 bases and J gave up 5 bases; unmatched junction bases: 8. CDR3 length: 16 amino acids. The CDR3 DNA reads as TGTGCCAGCAGTTCGACTAGCGGGGCTATTGGAGATACGCAGTATTTT. As protein: CASSSTSGAIGDTQYF.

This clonotype was seen a handful of times. This sequence joins TRBV6-1 and TRBJ2-2; TRBD2 might be the D (6 bases). The CDR3 length is 17 residues. Trimming took off 6 bases at V and 5 bases at J, with 22 bases between the two ends. CDR1 is MNHNS, CDR2 SASEGT, per germline. Written as DNA, the CDR3 is TGTGCCAGCAGACCGGGACTCCTGACCTTAAGAACCGGGGAGCTGTTTTTT. Translation: CASRPGLLTLRTGELFF.

V is TRBV6-1 and J is TRBJ2-1; tentatively, D is TRBD1 (6 bases). The CDR3 spans 13 residues. From germline, CDR1 is MNHNS and CDR2 SASEGT. This chain's CDR3 is CAVRQGTYNEQFF. The CDR3, as DNA: TGTGCTGTACGGCAGGGGACCTACAATGAGCAGTTCTTC.

V is TRBV7-6 and J is TRBJ1-2, with 7 bases fitting TRBD1. CDR1 is SGHVS, CDR2 FNYEAQ, per germline. The CDR3 is made up of 13 amino acids. The V gene end was trimmed by 5 bases and the J gene end by 6 bases; junction bases not matched to a gene: 6. CDR3 loop: CASSPSGQHGYTF. For the CDR3, the DNA is TGTGCCAGCAGCCCCTCGGGACAGCATGGCTACACCTTC.

This clonotype appeared many times. This chain uses TRBV7-8 with TRBJ2-1, with 8 bases lining up with TRBD1. This CDR3 is built from 15 residues. Looked up from germline, CDR1 is SGHVS and CDR2 is FQNEAQ. V trimming: 1 base; J trimming: 5 bases; junction bases outside the gene matches: 4. CDR3 amino acids: CASSLVGTGNNEQFF. For the CDR3, the DNA is TGTGCCAGCAGCTTAGTTGGGACAGGAAACAATGAGCAGTTCTTC.

This clonotype was counted a few times. The chain has TRBV19 and TRBJ1-2; D is perhaps TRBD1 (5 bases). This CDR3 contains 15 residues. In germline, CDR1 is LNHDA, CDR2 SQIVND (reference sequence). V dropped 2 bases and J dropped 2 bases, with 12 bases sitting between them. DNA for the CDR3: TGTGCCAGTAGTATACTACCGGGACCCAACTATGGCTACACCTTC. Translating it yields CASSILPGPNYGYTF.

This clonotype was counted a few times. The gene calls are TRBV19 and TRBJ2-3; D ambiguous. The V gene lost 5 bases and the J gene lost 2 bases, with 17 bases spanning the gap. Germline CDR1 and CDR2: LNHDA and SQIVND (reference sequence). This CDR3 spans 16 amino acids. This CDR3 is CASSRRSSSITDTQYF. The CDR3 DNA is TGTGCCAGTAGTCGGCGTAGTTCGAGCATCACAGATACGCAGTATTTT.

In its sample, this clonotype was seen many times. In nucleotides, the CDR3 is TGTGCCAGCAGTTTGGGGACGTATAGCAATCAGCCCCAGCATTTT. Translating it yields CASSLGTYSNQPQHF. The rearrangement links TRBV7-9 to TRBJ1-5; a weak D match, TRBD1 (5 bases). The CDR3 has 15 residues. From germline, CDR1 is SEHNR and CDR2 FQNEAQ (reference sequence). Trimming took off 6 bases at V and 0 bases at J, with 12 bases between the two ends.

This clonotype was observed many times. The chain is built from TRBV7-2 and TRBJ2-1, with D possibly being TRBD2 (7 bases). The CDR3 loop spans 13 amino acids. V was cut by 5 bases and J by 9 bases, with 14 bases left in between. CDR1 is SGHTA, CDR2 FQGNSA, per germline. This CDR3 is CASSPEGGIEQFF. The CDR3 coding sequence is TGTGCCAGCAGCCCCGAGGGGGGGATTGAGCAGTTCTTC.

The chain has TRBV27 and TRBJ2-3; 11 nucleotides agree with TRBD2. CDR3 length: 19 residues. The V gene's germline CDR1 is MNHEY and CDR2 SMNVEV (reference sequence). V gave up 4 bases and J gave up 5 bases; unmatched junction bases: 17. CDR3 residues: CASSSPRTVDSGGVDTQYF. DNA for the CDR3: TGTGCCAGCAGTTCCCCCAGGACGGTTGATAGCGGGGGGGTAGATACGCAGTATTTT.

This clonotype appeared a few times. V gene TRBV4-1 combines with J gene TRBJ2-7; D is ambiguous. V was pared by 2 bases and J by 4 bases, with 12 bases between. The CDR3 extends over 14 amino acids. The V gene's germline CDR1 is MGHRA and CDR2 YSYEKL. CDR3 coding DNA: TGCGCCAGCAGCCAAAACCGGATGGGATACGAGCAGTACTTC. It translates to CASSQNRMGYEQYF.

The V call is TRBV7-8, the J call TRBJ1-2; D not resolved. V was shortened by 4 bases and J by 0 bases, with 12 bases between the two germline ends. From germline, CDR1 is SGHVS and CDR2 FQNEAQ. The CDR3 runs 15 residues. CDR3 nucleotide sequence: TGTGCCAGCAGCTCCCGACACTCTTCTAACTATGGCTACACCTTC. As protein: CASSSRHSSNYGYTF.

This clonotype turned up a few times. The CDR3 nucleotides read TGTGCCAGCAGTTACTCCACGACTAGCGGGGGGTACACAGATACGCAGTATTTT. It yields the protein CASSYSTTSGGYTDTQYF. The chain combines TRBV6-2 or TRBV6-3 with TRBJ2-3; 13 nucleotides line up with TRBD2. CDR3 length equals 18 residues. J was trimmed by 2 bases and V by 0 bases; bases with no gene match: 5. Germline V gives CDR1 MNHEY, CDR2 SVGEGT.

The chain is built from TRBV9 and TRBJ2-1, with D uncertain. Deletions cut 0 bases from V and 2 bases from J, with 9 bases between. This CDR3 has 15 residues. Germline V gene data show CDR1 as SGDLS and CDR2 as YYNGEE. CDR3 nucleotides: TGTGCCAGCAGCGTAGATGCAGGTACCTACAATGAGCAGTTCTTC. Amino acids: CASSVDAGTYNEQFF.

This rearrangement joins TRBV2 to TRBJ2-1; TRBD1 aligns across 11 bases. Looked up from germline, CDR1 is SNHLY and CDR2 is FYNNEI. The ends lost 6 bases at V and 8 bases at J; junction bases unmatched: 6. The CDR3 runs to 14 residues. CDR3 loop: CASRNGQGADEQFF. The DNA of the CDR3 is TGTGCCAGCAGGAACGGACAGGGGGCCGATGAGCAGTTCTTC.

CDR3 in amino acids: CASSEVYGQHMNTEAFF. In nucleotides, the CDR3 is TGTGCCAGCAGTGAAGTTTACGGACAGCATATGAACACTGAAGCTTTCTTT. The J gene is TRBJ1-1, the V gene TRBV2; possibly TRBD1 for D (6 bases). This CDR3 has 17 residues. CDR1 is SNHLY and CDR2 is FYNNEI in the germline V gene. V lost 1 base to trimming and J lost 0 bases, with 15 bases between them.

The J gene is TRBJ1-2, the V gene TRBV27; D perhaps matches TRBD1 (5 bases). This CDR3 has 14 residues. In germline, CDR1 is MNHEY, CDR2 SMNVEV (reference sequence). Trimming removed 5 bases from V and 5 bases from J, with 15 bases in between. CDR3 coding DNA: TGTGCCAGCAGTCCTGGATACAGGCCTTATGGCTACACCTTC. Its translation: CASSPGYRPYGYTF.

V usage is TRBV27 and J usage is TRBJ2-1; the match to TRBD1 covers 8 bases. With V trimmed by 5 bases and J by 7 bases, 4 bases remained unmatched. CDR3 length equals 13 residues. CDR1 is MNHEY, CDR2 SMNVEV, per germline (reference sequence). The CDR3 nucleotides are TGTGCCAGCAGTGGACAGGGCGTAAATGAGCAGTTCTTC. Translated, it gives CASSGQGVNEQFF.

The chain combines TRBV11-3 with TRBJ2-1; no reliable D call. Germline V lookup: CDR1 SGHNT, CDR2 YENEEA. This CDR3 is 12 amino acids long. V dropped 6 bases and J dropped 4 bases, with 7 bases sitting between them. CDR3 sequence (DNA): TGTGCCAGCAGTGACTGGTACAATGAGCAGTTCTTC. Protein: CASSDWYNEQFF.

The chain is built from TRBV27 and TRBJ1-1; 7 bases are shared with TRBD1. The length of the CDR3 is 16 residues. Germline loops: CDR1 MNHEY, CDR2 SMNVEV (reference sequence). With V trimmed by 4 bases and J by 1 base, 9 bases remained unmatched. As DNA, the CDR3 is TGTGCCAGCAGTTACAGGCTAGGGGGCTGGAACACTGAAGCTTTCTTT. Protein product: CASSYRLGGWNTEAFF.

The chain carries TRBV4-2 and TRBJ1-2; D uncertain. This CDR3 spans 13 amino acids. Germline CDR1 and CDR2: LGHNA and YNFKEQ. V was clipped by 2 bases and J by 4 bases, with 8 bases between them. The CDR3 DNA reads TGTGCCAGCAGCCAAACAGACCCCTATGGCTACACCTTC. It translates to CASSQTDPYGYTF.

This clonotype has ten or more counts. This chain connects TRBV7-2 to TRBJ2-4, with 7 bases that match TRBD2. V lost 5 bases, J lost 7 bases, and 5 bases stayed unmatched. The CDR3 runs 13 residues. The germline gives CDR1 SGHTA, CDR2 FQGNSA. The CDR3, as DNA: TGTGCCAGCAGCCCAGCGGGGTTCAACATTCAGTACTTC. Translating gives CASSPAGFNIQYF. Based on the CDR3 plus reference TRBV7-2 and TRBJ2-4, the full variable domain is GAGVSQSPSNKVTEKGKDVELRCDPISGHTALYWYRQSLGQGLEFLIYFQGNSAPDKSGLPSDRFSAERTGGSVSTLTIQRTQQEDSAVYLCASSPAGFNIQYFGAGTRLSVL.

The V and J genes are TRBV7-6 and TRBJ2-5, with D perhaps TRBD1 (6 bases). This CDR3 has 14 residues. The germline V and J ends were trimmed by 4 bases and 5 bases, with 14 bases remaining between them. Germline assignment: CDR1 SGHVS and CDR2 FNYEAQ. CDR3 protein: CASSSRGFVETQYF. Written as DNA, the CDR3 is TGTGCCAGCAGCTCCAGGGGTTTTGTGGAGACCCAGTACTTC.